The sequence of this T cell receptor beta chain was determined in a study of response to subunit inactivated influenza vaccine. Study results and limitations: Authors suggested seasonal influenza vaccinations each recruit few new T cells.

Germline V gene lookup returns CDR1 LGHNA and CDR2 YSLEER. The CDR3 sequence is 18 residues long. J was trimmed by 3 bases and V by 0 bases; bases with no gene match: 6. This clonotype was seen a handful of times. Its antigen remains unknown. In TCRdb, the RT-PCR reads were re-called with MiXCR into one record per CDR3 protein. Of some 850,000 distinct CDR3 sequences listed, about 18% are singletons. Here the sequenced sample was PBMCs from blood, taken approximately 5 days after vaccination. The chain employs TRBV4-3 and TRBJ2-6, with 9 bases identical to TRBD2. The TCR originated in a middle-aged man who received an inactivated influenza vaccine. The CDR3, as DNA: TGCGCCAGCAGCCAAGACGCTAGCGGGGATAATGGGGCCAACGTCCTGACTTTC. Its translation is CASSQDASGDNGANVLTF.